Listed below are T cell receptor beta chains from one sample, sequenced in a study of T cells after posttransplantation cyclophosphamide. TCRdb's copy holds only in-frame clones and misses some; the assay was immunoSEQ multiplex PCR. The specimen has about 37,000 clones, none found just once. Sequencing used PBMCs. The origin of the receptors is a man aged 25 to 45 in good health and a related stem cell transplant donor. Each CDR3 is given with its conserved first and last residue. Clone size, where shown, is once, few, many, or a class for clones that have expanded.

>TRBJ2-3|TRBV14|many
CASSPLGIADTQYF
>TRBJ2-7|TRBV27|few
CASSRGGEQYF
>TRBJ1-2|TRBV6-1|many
CASGTGLPDLGYTF
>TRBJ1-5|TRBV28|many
CASTTGLLGQPQHF
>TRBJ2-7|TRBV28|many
CASLGQGTYEQYF
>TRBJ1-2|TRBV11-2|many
CASSPLSGGDGYTF
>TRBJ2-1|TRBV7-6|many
CASSPRGSRGGLVGYDNEQFF
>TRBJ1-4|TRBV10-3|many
CAISEQGQGELFF
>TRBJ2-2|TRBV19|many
CASKTGTGTTGELFF
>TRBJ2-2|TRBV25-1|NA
CASSPYPGTENTGELFF
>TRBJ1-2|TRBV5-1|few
CASSLEGSGGYGYTF
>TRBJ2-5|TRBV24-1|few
CATSDLGLGQETQYF
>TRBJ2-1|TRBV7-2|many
CASSRAGAGGDNEQFF
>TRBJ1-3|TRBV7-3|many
CASSQQVTGTGYSGNTIYF
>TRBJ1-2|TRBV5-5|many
CASSTDRVSGYTF
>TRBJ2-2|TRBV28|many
CASSWTIGAGELFF
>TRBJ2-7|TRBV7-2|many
CASSPTPLFEQYF
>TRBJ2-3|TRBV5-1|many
CASSLGGASTDTQYF
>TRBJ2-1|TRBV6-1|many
CASSEVAGGYNEQFF
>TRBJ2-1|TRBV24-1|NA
CATSDAGQGALNEQFF
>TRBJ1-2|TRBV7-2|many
CASSLAGQRNYGYTF
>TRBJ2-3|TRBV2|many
CASVRGGGHTDTQYF
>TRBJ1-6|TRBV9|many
CASSVGQGNSPLHF
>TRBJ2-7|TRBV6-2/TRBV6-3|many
CASRLTGGYEQYF
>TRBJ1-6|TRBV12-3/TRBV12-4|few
CASRPGQGVSPLHF
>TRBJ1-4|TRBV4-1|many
CASSQGPSGMEKLFF
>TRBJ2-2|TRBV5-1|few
CASRSTGGANTGELFF
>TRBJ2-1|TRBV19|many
CASSIKAGFEQFF
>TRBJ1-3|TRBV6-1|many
CASSEGRGGNTIYF
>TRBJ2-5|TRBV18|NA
CASSPTGDKETQYF
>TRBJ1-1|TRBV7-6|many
CASSLGSGSRNTEAFF
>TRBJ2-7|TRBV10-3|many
CAISGQNYEQYF
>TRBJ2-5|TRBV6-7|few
CASSDGTGGQETQYF
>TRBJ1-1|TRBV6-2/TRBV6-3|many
CASSSSDSGGAFF
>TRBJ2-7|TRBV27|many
CASRQGWYEQYF
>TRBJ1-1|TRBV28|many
CASSQQVRNTEAFF
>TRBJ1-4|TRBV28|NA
CASRGQGWSNEKLFF
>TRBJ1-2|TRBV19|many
CASRSGTVNNYGYTF
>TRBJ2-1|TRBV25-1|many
CASSPRDRKRNEQFF
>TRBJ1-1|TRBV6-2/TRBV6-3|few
CASVDRVGGTEAFF
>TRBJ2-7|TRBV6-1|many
CASRYKRTSYEQYF
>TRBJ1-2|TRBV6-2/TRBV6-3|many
CASSTSGRGRTNYGYTF
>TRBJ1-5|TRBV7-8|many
CASDSGTGADQPQHF
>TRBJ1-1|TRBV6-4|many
CASRPDSGVGAFF
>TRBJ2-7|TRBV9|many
CAIIFKQGTAYEQYF
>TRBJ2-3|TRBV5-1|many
CASTLRGDGQGTDTQYF
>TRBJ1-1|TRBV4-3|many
CASSQDRLEGNTEAFF
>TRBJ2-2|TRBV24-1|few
CATSDLVRGQTNTGELFF
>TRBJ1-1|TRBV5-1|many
CASSLDGTGSMNTEAFF
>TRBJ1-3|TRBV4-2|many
CASSQENLFSGNTIYF
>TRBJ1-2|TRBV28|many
CASSPPGGFGYTF
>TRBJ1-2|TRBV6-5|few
CASRKEGPGYGYTF
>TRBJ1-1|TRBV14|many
CASSHRQALMNTEAFF
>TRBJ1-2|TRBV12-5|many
CASGWTANYGYTF
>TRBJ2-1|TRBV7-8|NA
CASSSYLLAGGRGDEQFF
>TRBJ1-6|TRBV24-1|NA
CATDTTDNSPLHF
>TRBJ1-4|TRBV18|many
CASSLLRGGTNEKLFF
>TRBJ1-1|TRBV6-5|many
CASSYVGTREAFF
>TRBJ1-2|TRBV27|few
CASSGTGRYGYTF